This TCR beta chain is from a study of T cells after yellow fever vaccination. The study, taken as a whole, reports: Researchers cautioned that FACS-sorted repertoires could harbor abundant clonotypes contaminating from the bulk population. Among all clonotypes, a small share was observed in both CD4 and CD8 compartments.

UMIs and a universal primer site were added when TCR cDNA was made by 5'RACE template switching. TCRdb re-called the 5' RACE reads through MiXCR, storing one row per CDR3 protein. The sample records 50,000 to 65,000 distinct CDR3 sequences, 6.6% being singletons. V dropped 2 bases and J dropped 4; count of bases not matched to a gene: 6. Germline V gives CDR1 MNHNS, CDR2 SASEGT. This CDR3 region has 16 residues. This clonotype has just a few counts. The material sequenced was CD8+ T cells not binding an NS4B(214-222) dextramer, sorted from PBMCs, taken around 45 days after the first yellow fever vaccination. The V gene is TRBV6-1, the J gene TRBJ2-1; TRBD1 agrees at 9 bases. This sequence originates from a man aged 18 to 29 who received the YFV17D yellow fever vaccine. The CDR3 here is CASSEWGQGGYNEQFF. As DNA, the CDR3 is TGTGCCAGCAGTGAATGGGGACAGGGAGGGTACAATGAGCAGTTCTTC.